A single sample gave rise to the 9 T cell receptor beta chains below, sequenced in a study of Ad26.COV2.S vaccination and SARS-CoV-2 variants. The treatment: roughly 18 received Ad26.COV2.S at low or high dose, single or two shots; several received placebo; per-sample allocation not given. Specimens were obtained on day 63 following the first vaccine or placebo injection. Produced via immunoSEQ multiplex PCR; TCRdb's table is partial and in-frame only. This table has hundreds of thousands of clones, roughly 90% appearing once. Sequenced material: peripheral blood, taken in a trial of Ad26.COV2.S vaccine versus placebo. The receptors were sampled from a person aged 18-60 years who received the Ad26.COV2.S COVID-19 vaccine or a placebo.

Note on this clone: With a much larger clone just one base away, this may be a read error. V and J are TRBV19 and TRBJ2-5; D is unresolved. The CDR3 is 12 amino acids. V was clipped by 1 base and J by 4 bases, with 4 bases between them. Germline CDR1 LNHDA, CDR2 SQIVND (reference sequence). The CDR3 sequence: CASSIGRETQYF. DNA of the CDR3: TGTGCCAGTAGTATAGGGCGAGAGACCCAGTACTTC. The full variable domain, in which reference TRBV19 and TRBJ2-5 provide the parts outside the CDR3, is DGGITQSPKYLFRKEGQNVTLSCEQNLNHDAMYWYRQDPGQGLRLIYYSQIVNDFQKGDIAEGYSVSREKKESFPLTVTSAQKNPTAFYLCASSIGRETQYFGPGTRLLVL.

CDR3 coding DNA: TGTGCCATTACGGACTCTTTCTGGTCCGGGGAGCTGTTTTTT. Translated: CAITDSFWSGELFF. This chain connects TRBV6-5 to TRBJ2-2; D perhaps matches TRBD2 (5 bases). CDR1 MNHEY and CDR2 SVGAGI come from the germline V gene. V was trimmed by 10 bases and J by 6 bases, leaving 18 bases between them. The CDR3 sequence is 14 residues long.

Only one count was recorded for this clone. V gene TRBV19 combines with J gene TRBJ2-1, with TRBD1 matching over 7 bases. This CDR3 is 13 amino acids long. V dropped 9 bases and J dropped 0; count of bases not matched to a gene: 2. Germline CDR1 is LNHDA and CDR2 is SQIVND (reference sequence). In DNA form, the CDR3 reads TGTGCCAGCCGGGACAGCTCCTACAATGAGCAGTTCTTC. Protein: CASRDSSYNEQFF.

The CDR3 DNA follows: TGTGCCAGCAGCTTGGAGGGGGCGATCGGCGGGCAGTACTTC. As protein: CASSLEGAIGGQYF. The V and J genes are TRBV7-9 and TRBJ2-7, with TRBD1 as a possible D gene (7 bases). Trimming cost V 3 bases and J 9 bases, with 18 bases left between them. The CDR3 has 14 amino acids. Germline V gene data show CDR1 as SEHNR and CDR2 as FQNEAQ (reference sequence).

The CDR3: CASSYSGTLEQFF. The CDR3 region has the DNA TGTGCCAGCAGTTACTCTGGTACGCTTGAGCAGTTCTTC. The chain recombines TRBV6-5 with TRBJ2-1; D remains unclear. The CDR3 runs 13 residues. V was clipped by 0 bases and J by 9 bases, with 9 bases between them. Germline V gene lookup returns CDR1 MNHEY and CDR2 SVGAGI.

For this clone: This may stem from a read error, because a much larger clone lies one nucleotide away. The chain recombines TRBV5-6 with TRBJ2-7, with 11 bases fitting TRBD2. The CDR3 length is 14 residues. The trim removed 5 bases at V and 3 bases at J, leaving 4 bases unmatched. Looked up from germline, CDR1 is SGHDT and CDR2 is YYEEEE. The CDR3 DNA sequence: TGTGCCAGCAGACCCGGGACTAGCGGCTACGAGCAGTACTTC. This translates into CASRPGTSGYEQYF.

The CDR3 sequence is CASRSSNSHEQYF. The CDR3 region has the DNA TGTGCCAGCAGGTCCTCTAACAGTCACGAGCAGTACTTC. The V call is TRBV12-3 or TRBV12-4, the J call TRBJ2-7; D is uncertain. The CDR3 is made up of 13 amino acids. Trimming cost V 6 bases and J 5 bases, with 14 bases left between them.

V is TRBV4-1 and J is TRBJ1-6; D is uncertain. Germline values: CDR1 MGHRA, CDR2 YSYEKL. V shed 3 bases and J shed 3 bases, with 9 bases lying between them. The length of the CDR3 is 15 residues. This chain's CDR3 is CASSHRRDYNSPLHF. CDR3 nucleotide sequence: TGCGCCAGCAGCCACCGACGGGACTATAATTCACCCCTCCACTTT.

The chain employs TRBV5-1 and TRBJ2-1; maybe TRBD1 (6 bases). The V and J ends lost 5 bases and 7 bases respectively, with 16 bases between them. The CDR3 totals 14 residues. Germline lookup yields CDR1 SGHRS and CDR2 YFSETQ. The CDR3 sequence is CASSGTMNGNEQFF. The CDR3 DNA follows: TGCGCCAGCAGTGGGACAATGAACGGGAATGAGCAGTTCTTC.